The present T cell receptor (beta chain) was sequenced within a study of blood T cells in healthy people across ages. Each individual donor underwent a draw of approximately 9.8 milliliters of peripheral blood. The authors extracted at least 5 micrograms of total RNA per sample. The germline CDR1 and CDR2 sequences are LGHDT and YNNKEL (reference sequence). The CDR3 runs to 13 residues. J was trimmed by 7 bases and V by 3 bases; bases with no gene match: 3. Study-wide findings and caveats: Older individuals had lower TCR beta diversity per million T cells (the decline was roughly linear). Aged donors had fewer naive CD4+ cells and lower diversity than long-lived donors.

With regard to this clonotype: Its antigen remains unknown.

The authors ran a second PCR of 7 to 11 cycles using a sample-barcoded 5' primer and a J-beta primer mix. Each CDR3 protein gets one entry after TCRdb re-called the 5' RACE reads with MiXCR. This sample has about 620,000 distinct CDR3 sequences; roughly 21% occur once, and the top ten carry about 3.6%. The sequencing input was blood. The chain combines TRBV3-1 with TRBJ2-5, with TRBD1 matching 9 bases. The TCR sequence derives from a man between 65 and 85 years old in good health. The CDR3 DNA reads TGTGCCAGCAGCCAGACAGGGGGAGGGACCCAGTACTTC. Translation gives CASSQTGGGTQYF.